This T cell receptor (beta chain) appears in the sequencing data of a study of human T cells and chemical hapten exposure. Whole-study context: Affected patients, primarily female, had alopecia areata, totalis or universalis.

Indicated time point: patch test 1, 2 weeks after DPC sensitization. The treatment is: therapeutic diphenylcyclopropenone sensitization with weekly scalp DPC. This clonotype was seen repeatedly, ten times or more. CDR3 length: 14 amino acids. MiXCR, run by TCRdb on the RACE reads, gives a single entry per CDR3 protein. The sample yields some 380,000 distinct CDR3 sequences, roughly 4.8% seen once. This TCR derives from a woman between 45 and 60 years old with alopecia areata. Some clones in this sample may be carry-over from other donors' samples. The chain recombines TRBV21-1 with TRBJ2-2. TRBV21-1 is an annotated pseudogene. This sample comprised whole blood, obtained in connection with sensitization to the hapten diphenylcyclopropenone (DPC). CDR3 in amino acids: CASSKEWNTGELFF. CDR3 nucleotides: TGTGCCAGCAGCAAAGAGTGGAACACCGGGGAGCTGTTTTTT.